A selection of T cell receptor beta chains follows, all from one sample in a study of control samples from healthy donors and cancer patients. TCRdb keeps only in-frame clones here, not all; method: immunoSEQ multiplex PCR. This sample yields more than 95,000 clones, of which over 75% are seen a single time; 2.9% belongs to the top ten. Sequencing was done on a sample of blood. The source is a man between 60 and 75 years old in good health. CDR3s include the opening cysteine and the closing phenylalanine or tryptophan. The D gene is left open where the match is weak. For some rows the clone size is stated as once, few or many, or as a class when expanded; others skip it.

abundance: NA; v_gene: TRBV30; d_gene: NA; j_gene: TRBJ1-1; CDR3nt: TGTGCCTGGAGCCCGCCTGTCAGGACCACTGAAGCTTTCTTT; CDR3aa: CAWSPPVRTTEAFF
abundance: NA; v_gene: TRBV5-8; d_gene: NA; j_gene: TRBJ1-2; CDR3nt: TGTGCCAGCAGCCCGTTAGGTCGGACGGACCCCTATGGCTACACCTTC; CDR3aa: CASSPLGRTDPYGYTF
abundance: few; v_gene: TRBV4-3; d_gene: NA; j_gene: TRBJ1-6; CDR3nt: TGCGCCAGCAGCCAAGAGACAGCTAATTCACCCCTCCACTTT; CDR3aa: CASSQETANSPLHF
abundance: NA; v_gene: TRBV30; d_gene: NA; j_gene: TRBJ1-2; CDR3nt: TGTGCCTGGAGGGAGAGGACAGTCCTAAACTATGGCTACACCTTC; CDR3aa: CAWRERTVLNYGYTF
abundance: NA; v_gene: TRBV4-1; d_gene: TRBD2; j_gene: TRBJ2-7; CDR3nt: TGCGCCAGCAGCCGCATAGCGGGGGGCTACGAGCAGTACTTC; CDR3aa: CASSRIAGGYEQYF
abundance: NA; v_gene: TRBV2; d_gene: TRBD1; j_gene: TRBJ1-5; CDR3nt: TGTGCCAGCAGTCGACAGGGAAGCAACAATCAGCCCCAGCATTTT; CDR3aa: CASSRQGSNNQPQHF
abundance: once; v_gene: TRBV2; d_gene: NA; j_gene: TRBJ2-3; CDR3nt: TGTGCCAGCAATAGACCCTTCACAGATACGCAGTATTTT; CDR3aa: CASNRPFTDTQYF
abundance: NA; v_gene: TRBV7-2; d_gene: TRBD1; j_gene: TRBJ1-5; CDR3nt: TGTGCCAGCAGCCCGCAAACAGGGGGCAATCAGCCCCAGCATTTT; CDR3aa: CASSPQTGGNQPQHF
abundance: NA; v_gene: TRBV5-1; d_gene: NA; j_gene: TRBJ2-7; CDR3nt: TGCGCCAGCAGCTTGGCCACCTGGGTTAGATACGAGCAGTACTTC; CDR3aa: CASSLATWVRYEQYF
abundance: NA; v_gene: TRBV24-1; d_gene: NA; j_gene: TRBJ2-2; CDR3nt: TGTGCCACCAGTCAGGGGACGGGCACCGGGGAGCTGTTTTTT; CDR3aa: CATSQGTGTGELFF
abundance: few; v_gene: TRBV9; d_gene: NA; j_gene: TRBJ1-2; CDR3nt: TGTGCCAGCAGCGTAGATGGGGGGAACTATGGCTACACCTTC; CDR3aa: CASSVDGGNYGYTF
abundance: once; v_gene: TRBV14; d_gene: TRBD1; j_gene: TRBJ2-7; CDR3nt: TGTGCCAGCAGCCAACGGACAGGGGGTCTCTACGAGCAGTACTTC; CDR3aa: CASSQRTGGLYEQYF
abundance: few; v_gene: TRBV28; d_gene: NA; j_gene: TRBJ2-3; CDR3nt: TGTGCCGTGGGGGGGGCAGGGACAGATACGCAGTATTTT; CDR3aa: CAVGGAGTDTQYF
abundance: NA; v_gene: TRBV18; d_gene: NA; j_gene: TRBJ1-2; CDR3nt: TGTGCCAGCTCACCACCAGGGGGCTATGGCTACACCTTC; CDR3aa: CASSPPGGYGYTF
abundance: once; v_gene: TRBV6-5; d_gene: NA; j_gene: TRBJ1-1; CDR3nt: TGTGCCAGCAGATTGGGGGGCTTCACTGAAGCTTTCTTT; CDR3aa: CASRLGGFTEAFF
abundance: NA; v_gene: TRBV7-9; d_gene: TRBD1; j_gene: TRBJ2-3; CDR3nt: TGTGCCAGCAGCCAGTCCCGGGACAGCCCCTCGATTGGAGATACGCAGTATTTT; CDR3aa: CASSQSRDSPSIGDTQYF
abundance: few; v_gene: TRBV10-1; d_gene: TRBD1; j_gene: TRBJ2-7; CDR3nt: TGCGCCAGCAGTAACGGACAGGGTTTAGGCGAGCAGTACTTC; CDR3aa: CASSNGQGLGEQYF
abundance: NA; v_gene: TRBV24-1; d_gene: TRBD1; j_gene: TRBJ1-4; CDR3nt: TGTGCCACCAGTGACGCCGACATTGCCGGGACAGGGGGCGGTGAAAAACTGTTTTTT; CDR3aa: CATSDADIAGTGGGEKLFF
abundance: NA; v_gene: TRBV7-8; d_gene: TRBD1; j_gene: TRBJ1-2; CDR3nt: TGTGCCAGCAGCTTGTCCAGAACCGGGACAGTCGATGGCTACACCTTC; CDR3aa: CASSLSRTGTVDGYTF
abundance: NA; v_gene: TRBV6-5; d_gene: NA; j_gene: TRBJ1-4; CDR3nt: TGTGCCAGCAGTTACTATCCAGGGACTAATGAAAAACTGTTTTTT; CDR3aa: CASSYYPGTNEKLFF
abundance: NA; v_gene: TRBV18; d_gene: NA; j_gene: TRBJ1-1; CDR3nt: TGTGCCAGCTCACCACCGTTCCCTCAGAACACTGAAGCTTTCTTT; CDR3aa: CASSPPFPQNTEAFF
abundance: NA; v_gene: TRBV4-3; d_gene: NA; j_gene: TRBJ1-3; CDR3nt: TGCGCCAGCAGCCAAGAGGACCGTCCCTTGATCTCTGGAAACACCATATATTTT; CDR3aa: CASSQEDRPLISGNTIYF
abundance: NA; v_gene: TRBV7-6; d_gene: TRBD1; j_gene: TRBJ1-1; CDR3nt: TGTGCCAGCAGCTTAACTACAGGGGGCCTCACTGAAGCTTTCTTT; CDR3aa: CASSLTTGGLTEAFF
abundance: NA; v_gene: TRBV15; d_gene: TRBD2; j_gene: TRBJ2-3; CDR3nt: TGTGCCACCAAGACAAGCGGGGGGGTCGCAGATACGCAGTATTTT; CDR3aa: CATKTSGGVADTQYF
abundance: NA; v_gene: TRBV7-2; d_gene: NA; j_gene: TRBJ2-2; CDR3nt: TGTGCCAGCAGCTTAGTACCTCAGACCGGGGAGCTGTTTTTT; CDR3aa: CASSLVPQTGELFF
abundance: NA; v_gene: TRBV2; d_gene: TRBD1; j_gene: TRBJ1-2; CDR3nt: TGTGCCAAGCAGGAGGGGAGATTGGGACAGGGGGCAAGCGGCTACACCTTC; CDR3aa: CAKQEGRLGQGASGYTF
abundance: NA; v_gene: TRBV11-2; d_gene: TRBD1; j_gene: TRBJ2-7; CDR3nt: TGTGCCAGCAGCCTATTGACAGGGGCTAACGAGCAGTACTTC; CDR3aa: CASSLLTGANEQYF
abundance: NA; v_gene: TRBV3-1/TRBV3-2; d_gene: NA; j_gene: TRBJ2-1; CDR3nt: TGTGCCAGCAGCCTTTGGGTCAATGAGCAGTTCTTC; CDR3aa: CASSLWVNEQFF
abundance: NA; v_gene: TRBV7-3; d_gene: TRBD2; j_gene: TRBJ2-1; CDR3nt: TGTGCCAGCAGCTCTAGCGGGGCCTACAATGAGCAGTTCTTC; CDR3aa: CASSSSGAYNEQFF
abundance: NA; v_gene: TRBV28; d_gene: TRBD2; j_gene: TRBJ2-5; CDR3nt: TGTGCCAGCAAATCCTGGCGGGGGGACCACTGGGAGACCCAGTACTTC; CDR3aa: CASKSWRGDHWETQYF
abundance: few; v_gene: TRBV3-1/TRBV3-2; d_gene: NA; j_gene: TRBJ1-2; CDR3nt: TGTGCCAGCAGCCAAGGACAGCGGGGGGGGCGCTTTGACTATGGCTACACCTTC; CDR3aa: CASSQGQRGGRFDYGYTF
abundance: once; v_gene: TRBV25-1; d_gene: NA; j_gene: TRBJ2-5; CDR3nt: TGTGCCAGCAGCCAGGAGAATGCTGAAGAGACCCAGTACTTC; CDR3aa: CASSQENAEETQYF
abundance: NA; v_gene: TRBV12-3/TRBV12-4; d_gene: NA; j_gene: TRBJ1-5; CDR3nt: TGTGCCAGCAGTACCGGGGGTAGGCCCCAGCATTTT; CDR3aa: CASSTGGRPQHF
abundance: NA; v_gene: TRBV5-1; d_gene: NA; j_gene: TRBJ2-7; CDR3nt: TGCGCCAGCAGCTTGGGACCCGGCTACGAGCAGTACTTC; CDR3aa: CASSLGPGYEQYF
abundance: NA; v_gene: TRBV7-9; d_gene: NA; j_gene: TRBJ1-3; CDR3nt: TGTGCCAGCAGCTTCGCGTTACAAGGGTCTGGAAACACCATATATTTT; CDR3aa: CASSFALQGSGNTIYF
abundance: NA; v_gene: TRBV5-1; d_gene: TRBD1; j_gene: TRBJ1-1; CDR3nt: TGCGCCAGCAGCTTGGAGGGGACAGGGATCACTGAAGCTTTCTTT; CDR3aa: CASSLEGTGITEAFF
abundance: NA; v_gene: TRBV12-3/TRBV12-4; d_gene: NA; j_gene: TRBJ1-1; CDR3nt: TGTGCCAGCACCACCCTAGGGACTGAAGCTTTCTTT; CDR3aa: CASTTLGTEAFF
abundance: NA; v_gene: TRBV7-9; d_gene: NA; j_gene: TRBJ1-2; CDR3nt: TGTGCCAGCAGCTTAGGCGGACCTTCATCGTATGGCTACACCTTC; CDR3aa: CASSLGGPSSYGYTF
abundance: NA; v_gene: TRBV19; d_gene: TRBD1; j_gene: TRBJ1-5; CDR3nt: TGTGCCAGTAGCGATACAGGGGGCGGGGGGCAGCCCCAGCATTTT; CDR3aa: CASSDTGGGGQPQHF
abundance: NA; v_gene: TRBV6-1; d_gene: NA; j_gene: TRBJ2-5; CDR3nt: TGTGCCAGCAGTGAATTCGAGACCCAGTACTTC; CDR3aa: CASSEFETQYF
abundance: once; v_gene: TRBV5-4; d_gene: NA; j_gene: TRBJ2-4; CDR3nt: TGTGCCAGCAGCCCGGGACAATCAATAGCCAAAAACATTCAGTACTTC; CDR3aa: CASSPGQSIAKNIQYF
abundance: NA; v_gene: TRBV28; d_gene: NA; j_gene: TRBJ2-1; CDR3nt: TGTGCCAGCAGACCCACAGGGTATGAGCAGTTCTTC; CDR3aa: CASRPTGYEQFF
abundance: NA; v_gene: TRBV6-2/TRBV6-3; d_gene: NA; j_gene: TRBJ1-2; CDR3nt: TGTGCCAGCAGTTACCTGCTGTATGGCTACACCTTC; CDR3aa: CASSYLLYGYTF
abundance: NA; v_gene: TRBV6-6; d_gene: NA; j_gene: TRBJ1-2; CDR3nt: TGTGCCAGCAGTTACTCGAGAGGGGTGGGTGGCTACACCTTC; CDR3aa: CASSYSRGVGGYTF
abundance: NA; v_gene: TRBV5-6; d_gene: NA; j_gene: TRBJ2-7; CDR3nt: TGTGCCAGCAGCTTTGGGAACGAGCAGTACTTC; CDR3aa: CASSFGNEQYF